Each of the 19 T cell receptor beta chains below was sequenced from the same sample in a study of T cells in Graves' hyperthyroidism and ophthalmopathy. RNA transcripts gave rise to amplified TCR beta CDR3 regions. The TCR CDR3 first-round RT-PCR relied on the HTBI primer set. TCRdb recomputed calls from the multiplex PCR reads with MiXCR, one row per CDR3 protein. The sample shows fewer than 900,000 distinct CDR3 sequences, less than 20% of them seen only once. Sequenced input: blood. These receptors all stem from a man aged 18 to 35 with Graves' hyperthyroidism.

At least ten counts were recorded for this clonotype. This sequence joins TRBV4-2 and TRBJ1-1; D gene ambiguous. This CDR3 region has 15 residues. Germline values: CDR1 LGHNA, CDR2 YNFKEQ. The germline V and J ends were trimmed by 4 bases and 5 bases, with 17 bases remaining between them. This CDR3 reads CASSPEPSRRTEAFF. DNA of the CDR3: TGTGCCAGCAGCCCAGAACCGTCTAGACGGACTGAAGCTTTCTTT.

This clonotype was recorded a few times. The V gene is TRBV6-6, the J gene TRBJ1-5; 8 bases fit TRBD1. CDR1 and CDR2 (germline): MNHNY, SVGAGI (reference sequence). The CDR3 has 16 amino acids. The V segment lost 2 bases and the J segment 1 base; nucleotides outside the gene matches: 4. The DNA of the CDR3 is TGTGCCAGCAGTTACCCGGGGACAGGAAGCAATCAGCCCCAGCATTTT. It codes for CASSYPGTGSNQPQHF.

The rearrangement joins TRBV5-1 to TRBJ2-5; no clear D gene. CDR1 is SGHRS, CDR2 YFSETQ, per germline. V lost 5 bases to trimming and J lost 3 bases, with 11 bases between them. The CDR3 length is 13 residues. In DNA form, the CDR3 reads TGCGCCAGCAGAAGGTGGGAAGAAGAGACCCAGTACTTC. Translating it yields CASRRWEEETQYF.

In its sample, this clonotype was seen many times. The gene calls are TRBV2 and TRBJ1-1; D is undetermined. Germline V gene lookup returns CDR1 SNHLY and CDR2 FYNNEI. The CDR3 loop spans 12 amino acids. V was cut by 8 bases and J by 6 bases, with 13 bases left in between. This CDR3 is CASHGEVPEAFF. CDR3 bases: TGTGCCAGCCACGGGGAGGTCCCTGAAGCTTTCTTT.

This clonotype has a handful of counts. Here the CDR3 reads CASSYSNGRFQEQFF. In DNA, the CDR3 is TGTGCCAGCAGTTACTCGAACGGGAGGTTTCAGGAGCAGTTCTTC. The chain joins TRBV6-5 to TRBJ2-1; TRBD2 matches at 7 bases. This CDR3 has 15 residues. Germline V lookup: CDR1 MNHEY, CDR2 SVGAGI. Trimming removed 0 bases from V and 10 bases from J; junction bases left unmatched: 9.

In this sample, this clonotype turned up many times. J is TRBJ2-3 and V is TRBV12-3 or TRBV12-4, with D uncertain. The V gene lost 5 bases and the J gene lost 6 bases, with 9 bases spanning the gap. The CDR3 sequence is 12 residues long. The CDR3 DNA reads TGTGCCAGCAGTCGACTCCTGGATACGCAGTATTTT. Encoded protein: CASSRLLDTQYF.

The genes are TRBV11-3 and TRBJ2-1; D is unresolved. V shed 3 bases and J shed 6 bases, with 9 bases lying between them. The CDR3 totals 13 residues. Germline-derived CDR1 and CDR2 are SGHNT and YENEEA. CDR3 nucleotides: TGTGCCAGCAGCTTCGGCGTGTTCAATGAGCAGTTCTTC. It is translated as CASSFGVFNEQFF.

The chain joins TRBV27 to TRBJ1-6; D possibly corresponds to TRBD1 (5 bases). CDR1 is MNHEY, CDR2 SMNVEV, per germline (reference sequence). The CDR3 covers 12 residues. V shed 8 bases and J shed 6 bases, with 8 bases lying between them. CDR3 sequence (DNA): TGTGCCAGCGGGACCCTTAATTCACCCCTCCACTTT. Its protein product is CASGTLNSPLHF.

The rearrangement joins TRBV19 to TRBJ2-2, with D possibly being TRBD2 (6 bases). The CDR3 has 14 residues. Germline-derived CDR1 and CDR2 are LNHDA and SQIVND (reference sequence). Trimming left V 6 bases short and J 6 bases short, with 14 bases between. The CDR3 DNA follows: TGTGCCAGTAGCGGGGCGGAGGGAGCCGGGGAGCTGTTTTTT. The encoded protein is CASSGAEGAGELFF.

The V and J genes are TRBV20-1 and TRBJ1-5; TRBD1 agrees at 8 bases. J gave up 2 bases and V 3 bases, and 6 bases lay outside the gene matches. The length of the CDR3 is 15 residues. The V gene's germline CDR1 is DFQATT and CDR2 SNEGSKA (reference sequence). The CDR3 sequence: CSARDQGAGNQPQHF. The CDR3, as DNA: TGCAGTGCTAGGGATCAGGGGGCAGGCAATCAGCCCCAGCATTTT.

In its sample, this clonotype was seen many times. This rearrangement joins TRBV20-1 to TRBJ1-2; possible D gene TRBD1, 5 bases. The germline V gene encodes CDR1 DFQATT and CDR2 SNEGSKA (reference sequence). The CDR3 loop spans 15 amino acids. V lost 0 bases to trimming and J lost 3 bases, with 14 bases between them. CDR3 amino acids: CSARDVAGKDYGYTF. The DNA for the CDR3 is TGCAGTGCTAGAGATGTCGCAGGGAAAGACTATGGCTACACCTTC.

This clonotype was picked up one time. The V call is TRBV12-3 or TRBV12-4, the J call TRBJ1-5; 7 positions agree with TRBD1. The CDR3 runs 13 residues. The V and J ends lost 4 bases and 7 bases, in that order; junction bases with no gene match: 4. The CDR3, as DNA: TGTGCCAGCAGTTGGGACAGAAAGCAGCCCCAGCATTTT. Translation gives CASSWDRKQPQHF.

V gene TRBV19 combines with J gene TRBJ2-3; the D gene is possibly TRBD1 (5 bases). The ends were cut back, 5 bases at V and 1 base at J, with 10 bases in the middle. Per the germline V gene, CDR1 is LNHDA and CDR2 is SQIVND (reference sequence). This CDR3 region has 14 residues. The CDR3 sequence is CASSARVGTDTQYF. CDR3 nucleotide sequence: TGTGCCAGTAGTGCCAGGGTAGGCACAGATACGCAGTATTTT.

This clonotype has a handful of counts. DNA of the CDR3: TGTGCCAGCAGAGGATGGGACAGGGGATTCACTGAAGCTTTCTTT. Its translation: CASRGWDRGFTEAFF. The chain uses TRBV2 and TRBJ1-1; 10 bases align to TRBD1. From germline, CDR1 is SNHLY and CDR2 FYNNEI. V lost 6 bases and J lost 4; bases outside the gene matches: 8. This CDR3 comprises 15 residues.

This clonotype came up a few times. V gene TRBV18 combines with J gene TRBJ1-1; D is undetermined. This CDR3 spans 14 amino acids. CDR1 and CDR2 from the germline V gene are KGHSH and LQKENI. The germline V and J ends were trimmed by 0 bases and 8 bases, with 13 bases remaining between them. CDR3 DNA: TGTGCCAGCTCACCACCGGGCCGGGTTTCAGAAGCTTTCTTT. Its translation: CASSPPGRVSEAFF.

This clonotype was seen a handful of times. The chain recombines TRBV20-1 with TRBJ2-3; 10 nucleotides line up with TRBD2. V gave up 2 bases and J gave up 1 base; unmatched junction bases: 3. Germline CDR1 and CDR2: DFQATT and SNEGSKA (reference sequence). The CDR3 is 15 amino acids. CDR3 nucleotides: TGCAGTGCTAGAAGAGGGACTAGCGGCACAGATACGCAGTATTTT. Its translation: CSARRGTSGTDTQYF.

This clonotype has at least ten counts. The chain has TRBV7-9 and TRBJ2-1; D gene ambiguous. V was clipped by 5 bases and J by 0 bases, with 17 bases between them. Germline V gene sequence: CDR1 SEHNR, CDR2 FQNEAQ (reference sequence). The CDR3 has 17 amino acids. The CDR3 spells CASSGVGVRSSYNEQFF. CDR3 DNA: TGTGCCAGCAGCGGAGTTGGGGTCCGCAGCTCCTACAATGAGCAGTTCTTC.

This clonotype was counted ten times or more. The chain uses TRBV4-1 and TRBJ2-1; D may correspond to TRBD1 or TRBD2 (5 bases each). Germline CDR1 and CDR2: MGHRA and YSYEKL. Between the trimmed V and J ends, which lost 4 bases and 3 bases, there was a span of 7 bases. This CDR3 is 13 amino acids long. CDR3 sequence reads: CASSPGLYNEQFF. In nucleotides, the CDR3 is TGCGCCAGCAGCCCGGGGCTCTACAATGAGCAGTTCTTC.

The table lists this clonotype with a few counts. This rearrangement joins TRBV7-2 to TRBJ2-2; TRBD2 matches at 12 bases. Germline loops: CDR1 SGHTA, CDR2 FQGNSA. The CDR3 length is 16 residues. The trim removed 5 bases at V and 4 bases at J, leaving 5 bases unmatched. CDR3 sequence: CASSLLAGGITGELFF. CDR3 DNA: TGTGCCAGCAGCCTTCTAGCGGGAGGGATCACCGGGGAGCTGTTTTTT. Using reference TRBV7-2 and TRBJ2-2 for the parts outside the CDR3, the full variable domain is GAGVSQSPSNKVTEKGKDVELRCDPISGHTALYWYRQSLGQGLEFLIYFQGNSAPDKSGLPSDRFSAERTGGSVSTLTIQRTQQEDSAVYLCASSLLAGGITGELFFGEGSRLTVL.